The rows below give T cell receptor beta chains drawn from one sample of a study of blood T cell repertoires in COVID-19. The assay was immunoSEQ multiplex PCR, and TCRdb's table has in-frame clones only and misses some. The repertoire consists of hundreds of thousands of clones, with roughly 85% occurring once and the leading ten covering roughly 3.7%. Sequencing was performed on peripheral blood. Source of these receptors: a woman aged 18-30 years with acute or convalescent COVID-19. CDR3s leave out the opening cysteine and the closing phenylalanine or tryptophan.

V gene: TRBV6-1; CDR3 protein: ASSEVQGASREQY
V gene: TRBV4-1; CDR3 protein: ASSHRLAGQQETQY
V gene: TRBV27; CDR3 protein: ASSRQNYGYT
V gene: TRBV29-1; CDR3 protein: SAKGGRGTDTQY
V gene: TRBV2; CDR3 protein: ASSLRLAGQRNEQF
V gene: TRBV3-1/TRBV3-2; CDR3 protein: ASSQVSGTEAF
V gene: TRBV6-1; CDR3 protein: ASSEVSESGYT
V gene: TRBV24-1; CDR3 protein: ATSDLTQGLELF
V gene: TRBV5-1; CDR3 protein: ASSSSFRGSEQY
V gene: TRBV29-1; CDR3 protein: SVEGAADPTSGANVLT
V gene: TRBV6-1; CDR3 protein: ASSEAVGGGYT
V gene: TRBV19; CDR3 protein: ASSHYKQYADTQY
V gene: TRBV6-5; CDR3 protein: ASSYGTQNSPLH
V gene: TRBV7-9; CDR3 protein: ASSPPGQVNEQY
V gene: TRBV11-2; CDR3 protein: ASSLVRGASGNTIY
V gene: TRBV28; CDR3 protein: ASSRPVTSLEKLF
V gene: TRBV30; CDR3 protein: AWSVSMNTEAF
V gene: TRBV2; CDR3 protein: ASSESGKSYGYT
V gene: TRBV6-4; CDR3 protein: ASSPGLGGNEQF
V gene: TRBV12-5; CDR3 protein: ASGLGTTGLYEQY
V gene: TRBV7-9; CDR3 protein: ASSAGQLYTEAF
V gene: TRBV28; CDR3 protein: ASTSTQGPLKGYT
V gene: TRBV10-1; CDR3 protein: ASSETEYNEQF
V gene: TRBV6-1; CDR3 protein: ASSENGDTQY
V gene: TRBV6-1; CDR3 protein: ASSEKQGWNSNQPQH
V gene: TRBV5-1; CDR3 protein: ASSLEGQGETQY
V gene: TRBV5-1; CDR3 protein: ASSFSGGFTDTQY
V gene: TRBV7-8; CDR3 protein: ASSWPGAYEQY
V gene: TRBV24-1; CDR3 protein: ATGVAGAETQY
V gene: TRBV5-6; CDR3 protein: ASSLYPIGQGSTQY
V gene: TRBV7-9; CDR3 protein: ASSPGTSGQETQY
V gene: TRBV7-3; CDR3 protein: ASSLQGLAGTSNEQF
V gene: TRBV5-1; CDR3 protein: ASSLSDSYNEQF
V gene: TRBV11-3; CDR3 protein: ASSFRLYNSPLH
V gene: TRBV21-1; CDR3 protein: ASSKGEASLSYEQY
V gene: TRBV10-3; CDR3 protein: AISERLAQETQY
V gene: TRBV14; CDR3 protein: ASSPGLAGRFYNEQF
V gene: TRBV11-3; CDR3 protein: ASSLVFGGDSPLH
V gene: TRBV6-1; CDR3 protein: ASSEDWRVAYGYT
V gene: TRBV10-3; CDR3 protein: AISGTGSNGYT
V gene: TRBV2; CDR3 protein: ASSQASGNTEAF
V gene: TRBV30; CDR3 protein: AWSARDRGFGTEAF
V gene: TRBV28; CDR3 protein: ASSVQGVPSYEQY
V gene: TRBV6-5; CDR3 protein: ASSYSGQTGNTIY
V gene: TRBV27; CDR3 protein: ASSKSPRAGEQY
V gene: TRBV28; CDR3 protein: ASCRPEAKNIQY
V gene: TRBV27; CDR3 protein: ASSLREGISNQPQH
V gene: TRBV6-1; CDR3 protein: ASSVQGGQGAGTQY
V gene: TRBV5-8; CDR3 protein: ASSPAWRRQDEQY
V gene: TRBV3-1/TRBV3-2; CDR3 protein: ASSPSGGPGELF
V gene: TRBV5-4; CDR3 protein: ASSPPDRNSSPLH
V gene: TRBV7-8; CDR3 protein: ASSSTGAGQPQH
V gene: TRBV7-3; CDR3 protein: ASSPLGGVGNTIY
V gene: TRBV10-2; CDR3 protein: ASRVTGLGAYNEQF
V gene: TRBV11-2; CDR3 protein: ASSSQGRRNTGELF